The next 2 T cell receptor beta chains were all read from a single sample in a study of glioma-infiltrating T cells after dendritic cell vaccination. Time point in this sample: after dendritic cell vaccination, including at tumor progression/relapse. This table comes from immunoSEQ multiplex PCR, and its TCRdb copy is limited to in-frame clones, with some not included. The data contain 70,000 to 95,000 clones, around 87% of them singletons. This specimen was blood, taken after dendritic cell vaccination. Every receptor here comes from a human donor with glioblastoma.

This chain connects TRBV5-1 to TRBJ2-5; 10 bases line up with TRBD2. CDR1 and CDR2 (germline): SGHRS, YFSETQ. The CDR3 loop spans 16 amino acids. The V segment lost 4 bases and the J segment 5 bases; nucleotides outside the gene matches: 11. This chain's CDR3 is CASSPAGAGGRETQYF. The CDR3 region has the DNA TGCGCCAGCAGCCCGGCAGGAGCGGGAGGGCGGGAGACCCAGTACTTC. Drawing the rest from reference TRBV5-1 and TRBJ2-5, the complete variable domain is KAGVTQTPRYLIKTRGQQVTLSCSPISGHRSVSWYQQTPGQGLQFLFEYFSETQRNKGNFPGRFSGRQFSNSRSEMNVSTLELGDSALYLCASSPAGAGGRETQYFGPGTRLLVL.

This chain links TRBV7-2 with TRBJ1-2, with 7 bases aligning to TRBD1. V lost 5 bases to trimming and J lost 5 bases; unmatched junction nucleotides: 8. This CDR3 has 14 amino acids. The germline V gene has CDR1 SGHTA and CDR2 FQGNSA. The DNA of the CDR3 is TGTGCCAGCAGCCGCGACAGGGCAGGGTATGGCTACACCTTC. The encoded protein is CASSRDRAGYGYTF.